Presented here are 7 T cell receptor beta chains from one specimen sequenced in a study of metastatic and nonmetastatic thyroid tumors. No treatment had been given to any patient before thyroid surgery. With MiXCR, TCRdb reprocessed the PCR reads. Here the sample spans some 69,000 clones, about 14% being singletons. The sample consisted of blood. The source is a male donor with papillary thyroid cancer or a benign thyroid nodule (not recorded which). Some clones in this sample may be carry-over from other donors' samples.

This clone was observed a handful of times. A much larger clone sits a single nucleotide away, making a read error possible. Within the sample, other DNA sequences also encode this same CDR3. The chain couples TRBV29-1 to TRBJ1-3; no definite D call. The V gene's germline CDR1 is SQVTM and CDR2 ANQGSEA. Trimming took 0 bases from V and 0 from J, leaving 12 bases between them. This CDR3 is 16 amino acids long. The CDR3 sequence: CSVEEVGFGSGNTIYF. The CDR3 region has the DNA TGCAGCGTTGAAGAAGTTGGGTTTGGCTCTGGAAACACCATATATTTT.

This chain joins TRBV12-3 or TRBV12-4 and TRBJ2-2; 11 bases match TRBD2. The CDR3 contains 16 residues. V dropped 7 bases and J dropped 8; count of bases not matched to a gene: 12. CDR3 DNA: TGTGCCAGCATTCCTCATAGCGGGAGGGGCTGGGGGGAGCTGTTTTTT. Residues: CASIPHSGRGWGELFF.

This rearrangement joins TRBV6-2 or TRBV6-3 to TRBJ2-1, with 9 bases that match TRBD2. The V and J ends lost 7 bases and 2 bases, in that order; junction bases with no gene match: 6. The CDR3 is 15 residues long. Germline V gene data show CDR1 as MNHEY and CDR2 as SVGEGT. CDR3 bases: TGTGCCAGCACCCCCCTAGCGGGAACCTACAATGAGCAGTTCTTC. As protein: CASTPLAGTYNEQFF.

In its sample, this clone was seen many times. This chain connects TRBV11-2 to TRBJ2-2; D not resolved. Looked up from germline, CDR1 is SGHAT and CDR2 is FQNNGV. The CDR3 runs 13 residues. V was shortened by 2 bases and J by 1 base, with 2 bases between the two germline ends. The CDR3 nucleotides are TGTGCCAGCAGCTTAAGGAACACCGGGGAGCTGTTTTTT. It encodes CASSLRNTGELFF.

This clone was counted at least ten times. The chain uses TRBV7-9 and TRBJ2-1; 8 bases agree with TRBD2. With V trimmed by 5 bases and J by 10 bases, 10 bases remained unmatched. The CDR3 spans 14 residues. The germline gives CDR1 SEHNR, CDR2 FQNEAQ (reference sequence). The CDR3 loop is CASSKTSAGGEQFF. CDR3 nucleotides: TGTGCCAGCAGCAAGACTAGCGCCGGGGGGGAGCAGTTCTTC.

The rearrangement uses TRBV6-2 or TRBV6-3 and TRBJ1-1; D not resolved. Germline loops: CDR1 MNHEY, CDR2 SVGEGT. Trimming cost V 6 bases and J 2 bases, with 22 bases left between them. The CDR3 sequence is 17 residues long. CDR3 sequence: CASRKWASTVVNTEAFF. The CDR3 DNA follows: TGTGCCAGCAGGAAATGGGCCTCCACAGTGGTCAACACTGAAGCTTTCTTT.

Many counts were recorded for this clone. The chain carries TRBV28 and TRBJ1-5, with D maybe TRBD1 (5 bases). The V end was cut by 8 bases, the J end by 4 bases, with 21 bases between. Germline assignment: CDR1 MDHEN and CDR2 SYDVKM. This CDR3 comprises 16 residues. The CDR3 here is CASHVGLWGENQPQHF. DNA for the CDR3: TGTGCCAGCCACGTGGGGCTCTGGGGGGAAAATCAGCCCCAGCATTTT.